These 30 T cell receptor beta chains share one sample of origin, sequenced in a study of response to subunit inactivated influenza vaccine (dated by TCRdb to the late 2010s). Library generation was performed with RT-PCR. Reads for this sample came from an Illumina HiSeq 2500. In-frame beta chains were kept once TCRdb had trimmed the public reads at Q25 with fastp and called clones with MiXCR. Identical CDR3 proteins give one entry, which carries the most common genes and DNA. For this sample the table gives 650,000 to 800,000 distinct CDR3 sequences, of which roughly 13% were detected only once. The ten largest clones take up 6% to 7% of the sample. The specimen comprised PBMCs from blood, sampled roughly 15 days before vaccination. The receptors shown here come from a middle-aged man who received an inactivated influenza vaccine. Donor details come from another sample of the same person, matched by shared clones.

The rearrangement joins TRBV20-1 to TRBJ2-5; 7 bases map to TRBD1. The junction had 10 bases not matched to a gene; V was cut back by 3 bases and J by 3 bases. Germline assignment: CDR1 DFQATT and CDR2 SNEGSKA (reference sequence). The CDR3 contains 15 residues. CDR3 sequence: CSASILGGEEETQYF. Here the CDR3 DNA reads TGCAGTGCTAGCATTTTAGGGGGCGAGGAAGAGACCCAGTACTTC.

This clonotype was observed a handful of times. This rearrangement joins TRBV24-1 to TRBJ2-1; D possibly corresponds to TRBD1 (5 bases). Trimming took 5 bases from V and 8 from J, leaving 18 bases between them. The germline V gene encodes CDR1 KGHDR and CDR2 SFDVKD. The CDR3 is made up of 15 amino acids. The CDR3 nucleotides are TGTGCCACCAGTGCGACCTCTCGGGCCAGGGATGAGCAGTTCTTC. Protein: CATSATSRARDEQFF.

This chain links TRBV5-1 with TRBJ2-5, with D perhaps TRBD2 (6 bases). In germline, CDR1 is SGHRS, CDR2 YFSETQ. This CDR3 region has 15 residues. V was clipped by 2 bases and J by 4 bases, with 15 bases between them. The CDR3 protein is CASSFSSGDGETQYF. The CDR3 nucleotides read TGCGCCAGCAGCTTCTCTTCGGGGGATGGAGAGACCCAGTACTTC. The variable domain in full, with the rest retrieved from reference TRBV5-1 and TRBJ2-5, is KAGVTQTPRYLIKTRGQQVTLSCSPISGHRSVSWYQQTPGQGLQFLFEYFSETQRNKGNFPGRFSGRQFSNSRSEMNVSTLELGDSALYLCASSFSSGDGETQYFGPGTRLLVL.

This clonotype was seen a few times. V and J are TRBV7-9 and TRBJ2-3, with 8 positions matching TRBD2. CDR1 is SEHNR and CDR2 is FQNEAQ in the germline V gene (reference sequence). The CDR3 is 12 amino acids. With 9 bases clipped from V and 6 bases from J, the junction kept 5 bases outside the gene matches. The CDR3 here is CASYSGADTQYF. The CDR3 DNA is TGTGCCAGTTATAGCGGGGCGGATACGCAGTATTTT.

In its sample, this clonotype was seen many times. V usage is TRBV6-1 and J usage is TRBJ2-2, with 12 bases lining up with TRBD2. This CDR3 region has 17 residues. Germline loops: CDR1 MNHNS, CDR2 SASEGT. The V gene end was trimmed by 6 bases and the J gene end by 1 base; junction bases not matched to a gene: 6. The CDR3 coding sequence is TGTGCCAGCAGGCTAGCGGGAGGGCCCGTGAACACCGGGGAGCTGTTTTTT. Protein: CASRLAGGPVNTGELFF.

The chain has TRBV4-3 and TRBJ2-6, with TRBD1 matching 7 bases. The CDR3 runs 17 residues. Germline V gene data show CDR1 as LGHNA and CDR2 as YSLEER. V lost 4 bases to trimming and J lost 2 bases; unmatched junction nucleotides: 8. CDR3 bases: TGCGCCAGCAGCCCTTCCCGCCAGGGGGCTGGGGCCAACGTCCTGACTTTC. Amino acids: CASSPSRQGAGANVLTF.

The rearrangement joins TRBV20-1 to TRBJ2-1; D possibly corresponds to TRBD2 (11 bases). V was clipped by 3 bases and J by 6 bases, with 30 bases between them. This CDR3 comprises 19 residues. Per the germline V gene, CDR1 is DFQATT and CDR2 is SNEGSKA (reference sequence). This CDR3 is CSARAGTGVSGRAPNEQFF. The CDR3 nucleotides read TGCAGTGCTAGGGCCGGGACAGGGGTTAGCGGGAGGGCCCCCAATGAGCAGTTCTTC.

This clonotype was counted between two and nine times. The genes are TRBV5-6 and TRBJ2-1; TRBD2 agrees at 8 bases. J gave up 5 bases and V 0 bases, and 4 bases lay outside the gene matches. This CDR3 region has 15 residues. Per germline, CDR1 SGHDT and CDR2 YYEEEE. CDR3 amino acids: CASSLVSGVHNEQFF. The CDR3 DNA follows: TGTGCCAGCAGCTTGGTTAGCGGGGTACACAATGAGCAGTTCTTC.

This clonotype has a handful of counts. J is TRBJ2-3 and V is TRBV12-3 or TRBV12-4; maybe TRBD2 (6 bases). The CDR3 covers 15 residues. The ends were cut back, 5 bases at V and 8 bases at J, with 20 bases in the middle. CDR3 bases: TGTGCCAGCAGTCTCCTTATGGGGGAGGCGTCTACGCAGTATTTT. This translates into CASSLLMGEASTQYF.

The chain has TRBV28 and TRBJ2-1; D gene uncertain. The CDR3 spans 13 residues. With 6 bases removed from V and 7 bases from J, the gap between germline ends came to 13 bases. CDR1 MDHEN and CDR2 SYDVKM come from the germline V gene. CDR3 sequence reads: CASSHGLGNEQFF. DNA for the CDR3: TGTGCCAGCAGCCACGGGCTGGGGAATGAGCAGTTCTTC.

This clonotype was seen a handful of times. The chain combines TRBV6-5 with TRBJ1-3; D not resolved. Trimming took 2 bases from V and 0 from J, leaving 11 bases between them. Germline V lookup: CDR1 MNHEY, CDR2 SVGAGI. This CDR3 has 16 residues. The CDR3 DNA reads TGTGCCAGCAGTTACGGGCACCTAATCTCTGGAAACACCATATATTTT. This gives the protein CASSYGHLISGNTIYF.

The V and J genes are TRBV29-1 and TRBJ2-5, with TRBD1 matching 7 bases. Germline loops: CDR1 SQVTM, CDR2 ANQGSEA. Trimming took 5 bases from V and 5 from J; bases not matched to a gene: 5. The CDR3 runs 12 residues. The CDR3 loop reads CSVTQGVETQYF. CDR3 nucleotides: TGCAGCGTTACGCAGGGGGTTGAGACCCAGTACTTC.

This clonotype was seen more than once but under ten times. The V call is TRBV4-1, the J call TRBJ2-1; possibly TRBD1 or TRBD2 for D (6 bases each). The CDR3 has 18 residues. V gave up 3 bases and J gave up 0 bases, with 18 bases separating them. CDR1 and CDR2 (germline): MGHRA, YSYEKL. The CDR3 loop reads CASSQGPRGALSYNEQFF. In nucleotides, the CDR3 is TGCGCCAGCAGCCAGGGACCAAGGGGGGCCCTCTCCTACAATGAGCAGTTCTTC.

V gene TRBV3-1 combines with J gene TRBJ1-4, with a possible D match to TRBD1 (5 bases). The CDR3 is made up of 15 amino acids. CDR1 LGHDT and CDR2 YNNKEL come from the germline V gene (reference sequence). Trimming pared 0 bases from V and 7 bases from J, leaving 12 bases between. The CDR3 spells CASSQEYRRGEKLFF. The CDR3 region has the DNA TGTGCCAGCAGCCAAGAATACAGGAGGGGTGAAAAACTGTTTTTT.

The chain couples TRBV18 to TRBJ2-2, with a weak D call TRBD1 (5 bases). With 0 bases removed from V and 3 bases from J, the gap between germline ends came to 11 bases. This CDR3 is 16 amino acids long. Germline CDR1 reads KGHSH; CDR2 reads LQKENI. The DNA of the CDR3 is TGTGCCAGCTCACCACCGAGCCAGGGCGACACCGGGGAGCTGTTTTTT. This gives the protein CASSPPSQGDTGELFF.

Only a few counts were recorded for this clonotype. CDR3 amino acids: CASSPPGRVLYEQYF. In nucleotides, the CDR3 is TGTGCCAGCAGCCCGCCGGGACGGGTTCTCTACGAGCAGTACTTC. This rearrangement joins TRBV14 to TRBJ2-7; either TRBD1 or TRBD2 may fit D (5 bases each). Germline-derived CDR1 and CDR2 are SGHDN and FVKESK. The CDR3 consists of 15 residues. V lost 4 bases and J lost 3, with 16 bases in between.

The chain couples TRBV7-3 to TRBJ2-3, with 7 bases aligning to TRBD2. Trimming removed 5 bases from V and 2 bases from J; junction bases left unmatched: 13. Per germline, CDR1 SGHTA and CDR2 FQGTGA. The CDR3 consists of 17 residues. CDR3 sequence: CASSNLGLAVPTDTQYF. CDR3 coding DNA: TGTGCCAGCAGCAATTTAGGGCTAGCGGTCCCCACAGATACGCAGTATTTT.

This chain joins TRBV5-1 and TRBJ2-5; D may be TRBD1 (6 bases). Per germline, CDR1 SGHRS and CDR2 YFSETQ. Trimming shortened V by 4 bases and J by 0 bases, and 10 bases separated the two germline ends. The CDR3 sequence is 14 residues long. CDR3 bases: TGCGCCAGCAGCCAGACAGGAAACCAAGAGACCCAGTACTTC. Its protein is CASSQTGNQETQYF.

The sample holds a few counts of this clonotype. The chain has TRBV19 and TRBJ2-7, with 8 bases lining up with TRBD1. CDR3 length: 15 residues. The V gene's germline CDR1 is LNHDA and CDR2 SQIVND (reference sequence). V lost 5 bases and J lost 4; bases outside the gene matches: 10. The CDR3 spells CASSSPDRGVYEQYF. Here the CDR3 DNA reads TGTGCCAGTAGTTCTCCCGACAGGGGTGTGTACGAGCAGTACTTC.

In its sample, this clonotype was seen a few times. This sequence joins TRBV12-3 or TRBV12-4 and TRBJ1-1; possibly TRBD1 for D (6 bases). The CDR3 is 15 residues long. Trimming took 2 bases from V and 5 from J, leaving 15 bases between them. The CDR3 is CASSLHRVGGTEAFF. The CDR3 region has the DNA TGTGCCAGCAGTTTACACAGGGTAGGAGGAACTGAAGCTTTCTTT.

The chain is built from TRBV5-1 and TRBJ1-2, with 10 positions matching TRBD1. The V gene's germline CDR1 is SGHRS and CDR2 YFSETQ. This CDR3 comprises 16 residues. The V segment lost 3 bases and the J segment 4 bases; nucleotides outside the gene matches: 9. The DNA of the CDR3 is TGCGCCAGCAGCTATCCCGGGACAGGGGAAGGCTATGGCTACACCTTC. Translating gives CASSYPGTGEGYGYTF.

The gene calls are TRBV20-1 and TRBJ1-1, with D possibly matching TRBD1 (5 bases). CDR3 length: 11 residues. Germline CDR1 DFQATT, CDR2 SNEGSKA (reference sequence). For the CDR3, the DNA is TGCAGCCCCCGGGGGGAGACTGAAGCTTTCTTT. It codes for CSPRGETEAFF.

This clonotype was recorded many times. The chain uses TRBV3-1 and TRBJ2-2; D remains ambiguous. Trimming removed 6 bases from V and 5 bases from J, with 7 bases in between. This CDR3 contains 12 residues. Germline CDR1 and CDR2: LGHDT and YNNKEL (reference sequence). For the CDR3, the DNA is TGTGCCAGCAGTCGCGGAACCGGGGAGCTGTTTTTT. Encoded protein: CASSRGTGELFF.

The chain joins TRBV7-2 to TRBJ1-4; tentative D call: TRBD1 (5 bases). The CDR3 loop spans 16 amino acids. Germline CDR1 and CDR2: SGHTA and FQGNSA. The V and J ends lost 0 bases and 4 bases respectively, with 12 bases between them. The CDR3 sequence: CASSLARGRSNEKLFF. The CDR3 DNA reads TGTGCCAGCAGCTTAGCGAGGGGACGGAGTAATGAAAAACTGTTTTTT. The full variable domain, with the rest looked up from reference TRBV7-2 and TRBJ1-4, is GAGVSQSPSNKVTEKGKDVELRCDPISGHTALYWYRQSLGQGLEFLIYFQGNSAPDKSGLPSDRFSAERTGGSVSTLTIQRTQQEDSAVYLCASSLARGRSNEKLFFGSGTQLSVL.

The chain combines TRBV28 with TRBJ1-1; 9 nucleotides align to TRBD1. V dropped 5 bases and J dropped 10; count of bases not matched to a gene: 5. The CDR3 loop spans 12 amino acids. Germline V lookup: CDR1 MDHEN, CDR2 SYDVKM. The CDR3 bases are TGTGCCAGCAGTCTGGGACAGGGTTCAGCTTTCTTT. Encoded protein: CASSLGQGSAFF.

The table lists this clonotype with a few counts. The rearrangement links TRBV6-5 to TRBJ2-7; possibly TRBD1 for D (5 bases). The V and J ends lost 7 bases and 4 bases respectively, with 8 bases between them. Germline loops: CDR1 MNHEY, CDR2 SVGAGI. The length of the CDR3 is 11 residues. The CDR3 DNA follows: TGTGCCAGCACAGGGAATTACGAGCAGTACTTC. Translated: CASTGNYEQYF.

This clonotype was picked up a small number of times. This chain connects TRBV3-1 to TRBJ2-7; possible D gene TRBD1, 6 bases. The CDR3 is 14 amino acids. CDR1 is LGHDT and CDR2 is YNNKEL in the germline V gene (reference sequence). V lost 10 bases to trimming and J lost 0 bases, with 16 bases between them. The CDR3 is CATQPGVGSYEQYF. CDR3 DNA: TGTGCCACCCAGCCAGGGGTGGGCTCCTACGAGCAGTACTTC.

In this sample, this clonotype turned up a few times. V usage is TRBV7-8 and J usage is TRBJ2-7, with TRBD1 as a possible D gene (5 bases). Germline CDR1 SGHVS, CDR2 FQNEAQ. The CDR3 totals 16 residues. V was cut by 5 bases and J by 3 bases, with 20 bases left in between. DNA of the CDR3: TGTGCCAGCAGCCCCGCCAGGCAGGGCGGTTTCTACGAGCAGTACTTC. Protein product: CASSPARQGGFYEQYF.

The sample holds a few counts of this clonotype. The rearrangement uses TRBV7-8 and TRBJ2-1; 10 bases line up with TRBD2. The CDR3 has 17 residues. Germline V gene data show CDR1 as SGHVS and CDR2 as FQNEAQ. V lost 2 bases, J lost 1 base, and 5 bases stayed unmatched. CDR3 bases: TGTGCCAGCAGCTTAAGGAGACTAGCGGGTTCCTACAATGAGCAGTTCTTC. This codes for CASSLRRLAGSYNEQFF. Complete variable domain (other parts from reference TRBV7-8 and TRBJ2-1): GAGVSQSPRYKVAKRGQDVALRCDPISGHVSLFWYQQALGQGPEFLTYFQNEAQLDKSGLPSDRFFAERPEGSVSTLKIQRTQQEDSAVYLCASSLRRLAGSYNEQFFGPGTRLTVL.

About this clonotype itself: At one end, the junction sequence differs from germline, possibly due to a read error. The DNA of the CDR3 is TGTGCCAGCAGTCCCACCTGGACGAAGACCGGGGAGCTGTTTTTT. Amino acid sequence: CASSPTWTKTGELFF. The V call is TRBV27, the J call TRBJ2-2; D gene uncertain. Germline CDR1 is MNHEY and CDR2 is SMNVEV (reference sequence). CDR3 length: 15 amino acids.